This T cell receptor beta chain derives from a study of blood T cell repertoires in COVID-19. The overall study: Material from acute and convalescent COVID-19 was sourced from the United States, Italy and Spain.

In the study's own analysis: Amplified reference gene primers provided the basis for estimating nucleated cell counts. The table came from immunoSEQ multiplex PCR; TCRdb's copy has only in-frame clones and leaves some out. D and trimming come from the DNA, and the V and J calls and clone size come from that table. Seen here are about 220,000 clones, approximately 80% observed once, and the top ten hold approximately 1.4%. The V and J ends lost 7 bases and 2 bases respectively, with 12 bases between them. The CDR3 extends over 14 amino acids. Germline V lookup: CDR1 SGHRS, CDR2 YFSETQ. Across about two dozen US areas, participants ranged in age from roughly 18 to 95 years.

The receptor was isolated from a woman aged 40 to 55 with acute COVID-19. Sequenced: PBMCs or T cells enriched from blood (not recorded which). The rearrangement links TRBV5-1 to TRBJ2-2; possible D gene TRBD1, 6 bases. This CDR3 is CASFRDTNTGELFF. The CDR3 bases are TGCGCCAGCTTCCGGGACACTAACACCGGGGAGCTGTTTTTT.